Presented here are 3 T cell receptor beta chains from one specimen sequenced in a study of blood T cell repertoires in COVID-19 (dated by TCRdb to 2018 to 2020). The receptor library was made with the immunoSEQ multiplex PCR assay. Held by TCRdb, this immuneACCESS table contains in-frame sequences only and omits some clones. Under half of the omission traces to an unresolved V gene where checked; the cause of the rest is unknown. The sample table lists approximately 400,000 clones, approximately 88% of them with a count of one. The ten largest clonotypes hold 10% to 15% of the sample. Sequencing was done on a sample of peripheral blood. These TCRs come from a woman in her 50s with COVID-19, enrolled during active disease.

About this clone itself: Other DNA sequences within the sample encode an identical CDR3. The V and J genes are TRBV5-6 and TRBJ1-5; a possible D gene is TRBD1 (5 bases). V lost 0 bases and J 5 bases, leaving 6 bases between the germline ends. The CDR3 has 13 amino acids. Germline-derived CDR1 and CDR2 are SGHDT and YYEEEE. The CDR3 nucleotides are TGTGCCAGCAGCTTGGCCAGGGATCAGCCCCAGCATTTT. Encoded protein: CASSLARDQPQHF.

The chain uses TRBV3-1 (or the pseudogene TRBV3-2) and TRBJ1-2; possible D gene TRBD1, 5 bases. CDR1 and CDR2 (germline): LGHDT, YNNKEL (reference sequence). The CDR3 has 12 amino acids. V was clipped by 4 bases and J by 5 bases, with 8 bases between them. Here the CDR3 DNA reads TGTGCCAGCAGCCGACCAGGGTATGGCTACACCTTC. Its protein product is CASSRPGYGYTF.

Concerning this clone itself: The sample has other DNA sequences that encode this CDR3 too. V is TRBV5-4 and J is TRBJ1-1, with D unresolved. The V end was cut by 0 bases, the J end by 2 bases, with 8 bases between. This CDR3 is built from 14 residues. Looked up from germline, CDR1 is SGHNT and CDR2 is YYREEE (reference sequence). The CDR3 DNA reads TGTGCCAGCAGCTTGGACCTCGGTAACACTGAAGCTTTCTTT. It is translated as CASSLDLGNTEAFF.